This is a list of T cell receptor beta chains from one sample in a study of shared clonotypes between healthy human individuals. Some clones are missing from TCRdb's copy, which holds only in-frame ones; the method was immunoSEQ multiplex PCR. This table holds approximately 530,000 clones, approximately 95% found once. Sequencing was carried out using naive CD4+ T cells sorted from blood. These receptor sequences come from a woman aged 30 to 39 in good health. CDR3s include the opening cysteine and the closing phenylalanine or tryptophan. Fields, in order: V gene, J gene, D gene, clone size, CDR3 protein, CDR3 DNA. The D gene is left open where the match is weak. A clone size is listed for some rows: how often the clone was seen (once, few, many), or a class if it is expanded.

TRBV28	TRBJ1-2	NA	NA	CASSYGLWGEGGYTF	TGTGCCAGCAGTTATGGCCTCTGGGGGGAAGGTGGCTACACCTTC
TRBV9	TRBJ2-1	NA	NA	CASSVGVSHEQFF	TGTGCCAGCAGCGTAGGGGTTAGCCATGAGCAGTTCTTC
TRBV10-2	TRBJ2-6	TRBD1	NA	CASSNLQGSGANVLTF	TGCGCCAGCAGTAATCTACAGGGGTCTGGGGCCAACGTCCTGACTTTC
TRBV28	TRBJ1-2	NA	NA	CASSSLGNYGYTF	TGTGCCAGCAGTTCCCTAGGAAACTATGGCTACACCTTC
TRBV6-6	TRBJ1-3	TRBD1	NA	CASSYPGQAGDNTIYF	TGTGCCAGCAGTTACCCAGGACAGGCCGGGGACAACACCATATATTTT
TRBV6-4	TRBJ2-1	NA	once	CASSVSSKGTYNEQFF	TGTGCCAGCAGTGTTTCGTCGAAGGGAACCTACAATGAGCAGTTCTTC
TRBV7-2	TRBJ2-7	NA	NA	CASSLRRSSYEQYF	TGTGCCAGCAGCTTACGACGCAGCTCCTACGAGCAGTACTTC
TRBV7-2	TRBJ2-5	NA	NA	CASNAWLPQETQYF	TGTGCCAGCAACGCGTGGCTGCCCCAAGAGACCCAGTACTTC
TRBV19	TRBJ2-1	NA	once	CASSMVYNEQFF	TGTGCCAGTAGTATGGTCTACAATGAGCAGTTCTTC
TRBV14	TRBJ2-2	TRBD2	NA	CASRKRLAGGTGELFF	TGTGCCAGCAGAAAAAGACTAGCGGGAGGTACCGGGGAGCTGTTTTTT
TRBV5-1	TRBJ2-5	NA	NA	CASSLEEVGETQYF	TGCGCCAGCAGCTTGGAGGAGGTCGGGGAGACCCAGTACTTC
TRBV28	TRBJ1-2	NA	once	CASSLSTDNYGYTF	TGTGCCAGCAGTTTATCCACAGATAACTATGGCTACACCTTC
TRBV28	TRBJ2-7	NA	NA	CASSLNFRLSSYEQYF	TGTGCCAGCAGTTTAAATTTTAGGTTGAGCTCCTACGAGCAGTACTTC
TRBV5-5	TRBJ1-1	NA	NA	CASSFVGSTEAFF	TGTGCCAGCAGCTTTGTAGGGAGCACTGAAGCTTTCTTT
TRBV14	TRBJ1-1	NA	once	CASSQSYRALDTEAFF	TGTGCCAGCAGCCAATCATACAGGGCTTTGGACACTGAAGCTTTCTTT
TRBV4-1	TRBJ1-5	NA	NA	CASSPSGGSNQPQHF	TGCGCCAGCAGTCCATCTGGGGGGAGCAATCAGCCCCAGCATTTT
TRBV27	TRBJ2-7	NA	once	CATKGGTAYEQYF	TGTGCCACCAAGGGGGGGACCGCCTACGAGCAGTACTTC
TRBV28	TRBJ1-3	NA	NA	CASSLGGSVAGNTIYF	TGTGCCAGCAGTTTGGGTGGCAGCGTCGCTGGAAACACCATATATTTT
TRBV28	TRBJ1-5	TRBD1	NA	CASNKGQGAVQPQHF	TGTGCCAGCAATAAAGGACAGGGGGCGGTTCAGCCCCAGCATTTT
TRBV28	TRBJ2-7	NA	NA	CASSPDFPMPLYEQYF	TGTGCCAGCAGCCCGGACTTTCCGATGCCCCTCTACGAGCAGTACTTC
TRBV10-3	TRBJ2-3	NA	once	CAIRAGSTDTQYF	TGTGCCATCAGAGCAGGGTCCACAGATACGCAGTATTTT
TRBV7-2	TRBJ2-2	NA	NA	CASRKTRADGELFF	TGTGCCAGCAGGAAAACTAGGGCTGACGGGGAGCTGTTTTTT
TRBV5-1	TRBJ1-1	NA	NA	CASSLGGRNTEAFF	TGCGCCAGCAGCTTGGGGGGGCGGAACACTGAAGCTTTCTTT
TRBV6-1	TRBJ1-5	NA	few	CASSEAQGFNQPQHF	TGTGCCAGCAGTGAAGCTCAGGGGTTCAATCAGCCCCAGCATTTT
TRBV11-3	TRBJ2-5	NA	NA	CASSLGQETQYF	TGTGCCAGCAGCTTAGGACAGGAGACCCAGTACTTC
TRBV6-1	TRBJ1-5	NA	NA	CASSGIPGGQPQHF	TGTGCCAGCAGTGGTATACCGGGGGGTCAGCCCCAGCATTTT
TRBV5-8	TRBJ1-5	NA	NA	CASSLAPGIHNQPQHF	TGTGCCAGCAGCTTGGCCCCAGGAATTCACAATCAGCCCCAGCATTTT
TRBV28	TRBJ2-7	NA	NA	CASSLIRVTYEQYF	TGTGCCAGCAGTTTAATTAGAGTAACCTACGAGCAGTACTTC
TRBV27	TRBJ1-2	NA	few	CASSTQGGSNYGYTF	TGTGCCAGCAGTACCCAAGGGGGGAGTAACTATGGCTACACCTTC
TRBV5-1	TRBJ1-5	NA	NA	CASSSGYEGQPQHF	TGCGCCAGCAGCTCAGGGTATGAAGGACAGCCCCAGCATTTT
TRBV28	TRBJ2-7	NA	NA	CASSPTTGSYEQYF	TGTGCCAGCAGCCCAACGACAGGTTCTTACGAGCAGTACTTC
TRBV27	TRBJ1-4	TRBD1	once	CATSRDRLPEKLFF	TGTGCCACCTCCCGGGACAGGCTACCTGAAAAACTGTTTTTT
TRBV5-1	TRBJ2-1	TRBD2	NA	CASSLASGRNYNEQFF	TGCGCCAGCAGCTTGGCTAGCGGACGGAACTACAATGAGCAGTTCTTC
TRBV18	TRBJ1-5	TRBD1	NA	CASSLRGTRNQPQHF	TGTGCCAGCTCACTCAGGGGGACGCGCAATCAGCCCCAGCATTTT
TRBV2	TRBJ1-1	NA	NA	CASSYIATEAFF	TGTGCCAGCAGTTATATAGCCACTGAAGCTTTCTTT
TRBV2	TRBJ1-2	NA	NA	CASSEGSAQGYTF	TGTGCCAGCAGTGAAGGGTCTGCACAAGGCTACACCTTC
TRBV7-9	TRBJ1-5	TRBD1	NA	CASSRQGAGNQPQHF	TGTGCCAGCAGTCGACAGGGGGCCGGAAATCAGCCCCAGCATTTT
TRBV19	TRBJ1-5	NA	NA	CASSQGTSQPQHF	TGTGCCAGTAGTCAGGGGACGAGTCAGCCCCAGCATTTT
TRBV4-1	TRBJ2-7	NA	once	CASSQVGTAYEQYF	TGCGCCAGCAGCCAAGTCGGCACTGCCTACGAGCAGTACTTC
TRBV10-3	TRBJ2-5	NA	NA	CAISELGASETQYF	TGTGCCATCAGTGAACTGGGGGCTAGCGAGACCCAGTACTTC